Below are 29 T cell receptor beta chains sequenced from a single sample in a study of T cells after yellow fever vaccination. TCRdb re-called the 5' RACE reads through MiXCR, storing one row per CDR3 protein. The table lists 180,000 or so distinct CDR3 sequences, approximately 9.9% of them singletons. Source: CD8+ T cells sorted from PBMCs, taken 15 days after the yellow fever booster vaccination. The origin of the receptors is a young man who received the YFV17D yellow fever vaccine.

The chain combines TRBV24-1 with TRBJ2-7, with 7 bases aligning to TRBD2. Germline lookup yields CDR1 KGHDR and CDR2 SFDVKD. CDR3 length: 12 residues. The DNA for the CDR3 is TGTGCCACCAGTGATGGGCCGGGACTATCGCACGTC. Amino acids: CATSDGPGLSHV.

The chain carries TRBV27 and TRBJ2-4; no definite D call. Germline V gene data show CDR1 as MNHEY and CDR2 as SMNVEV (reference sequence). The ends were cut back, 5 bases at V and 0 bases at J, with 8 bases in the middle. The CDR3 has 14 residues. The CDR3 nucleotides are TGTGCCAGCAGTGGGTCCGTAGCCAAAAACATTCAGTACTTC. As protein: CASSGSVAKNIQYF.

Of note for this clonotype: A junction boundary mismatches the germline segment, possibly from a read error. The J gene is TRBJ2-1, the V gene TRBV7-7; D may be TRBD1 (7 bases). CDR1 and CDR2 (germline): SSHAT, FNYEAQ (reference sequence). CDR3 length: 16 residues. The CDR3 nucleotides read TGTGCTAGCAGCTTAGCTCGGCAGGGGGGAAGGGGTGAGCAGTTCTTC. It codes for CASSLARQGGRGEQFF.

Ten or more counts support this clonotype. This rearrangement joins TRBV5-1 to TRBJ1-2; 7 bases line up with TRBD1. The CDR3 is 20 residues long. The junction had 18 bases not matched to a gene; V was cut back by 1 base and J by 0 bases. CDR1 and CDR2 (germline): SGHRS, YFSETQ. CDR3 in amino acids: CASSLTGTAGPGNANYGYTF. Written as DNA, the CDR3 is TGCGCCAGCAGCTTGACGGGGACAGCGGGTCCGGGAAATGCTAACTATGGCTACACCTTC.

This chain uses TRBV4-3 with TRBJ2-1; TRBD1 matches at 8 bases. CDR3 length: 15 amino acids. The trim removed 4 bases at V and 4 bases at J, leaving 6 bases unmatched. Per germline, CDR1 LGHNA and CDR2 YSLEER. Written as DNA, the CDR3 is TGCGCCAGCAGCCGGACAGGGTCTTCTTACAATGAGCAGTTCTTC. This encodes CASSRTGSSYNEQFF.

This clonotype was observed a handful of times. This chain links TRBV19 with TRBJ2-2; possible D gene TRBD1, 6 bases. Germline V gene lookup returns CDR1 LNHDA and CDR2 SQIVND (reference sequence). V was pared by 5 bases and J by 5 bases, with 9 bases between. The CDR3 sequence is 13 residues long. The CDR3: CASSVQGTGELFF. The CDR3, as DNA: TGTGCCAGTAGTGTACAGGGTACCGGGGAGCTGTTTTTT.

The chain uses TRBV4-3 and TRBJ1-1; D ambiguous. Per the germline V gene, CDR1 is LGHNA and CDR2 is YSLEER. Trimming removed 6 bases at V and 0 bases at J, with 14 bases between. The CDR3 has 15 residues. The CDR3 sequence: CASREGRAVNTEAFF. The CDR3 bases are TGCGCCAGCAGAGAAGGGAGGGCCGTGAACACTGAAGCTTTCTTT.

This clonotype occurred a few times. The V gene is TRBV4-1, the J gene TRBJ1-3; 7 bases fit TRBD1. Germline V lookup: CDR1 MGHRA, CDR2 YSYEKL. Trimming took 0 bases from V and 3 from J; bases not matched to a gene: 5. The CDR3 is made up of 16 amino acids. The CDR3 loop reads CASSQEDRDFGNTIYF. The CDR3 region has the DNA TGCGCCAGCAGCCAAGAAGACAGGGACTTTGGAAACACCATATATTTT.

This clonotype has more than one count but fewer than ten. The CDR3 sequence is CASSLWGVLGNEQFF. The CDR3 DNA sequence: TGTGCCAGCAGCTTGTGGGGAGTCCTAGGCAATGAGCAGTTCTTC. This chain uses TRBV5-6 with TRBJ2-1; possible D gene TRBD2, 5 bases. Trimming removed 1 base at V and 6 bases at J, with 14 bases between. CDR3 length equals 15 residues. Per germline, CDR1 SGHDT and CDR2 YYEEEE.

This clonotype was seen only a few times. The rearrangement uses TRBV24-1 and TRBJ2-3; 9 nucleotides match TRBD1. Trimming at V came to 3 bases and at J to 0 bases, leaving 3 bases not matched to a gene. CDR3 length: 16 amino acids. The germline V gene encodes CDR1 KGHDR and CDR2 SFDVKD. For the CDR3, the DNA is TGTGCCACCAGTGATCGGACAGGGGCTAGCACAGATACGCAGTATTTT. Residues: CATSDRTGASTDTQYF.

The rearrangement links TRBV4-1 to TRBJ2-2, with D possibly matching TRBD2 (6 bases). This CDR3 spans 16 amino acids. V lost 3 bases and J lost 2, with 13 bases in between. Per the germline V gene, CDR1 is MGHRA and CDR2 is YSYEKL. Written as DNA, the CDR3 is TGCGCCAGCAGCCACCATACGGGAGATAACACCGGGGAGCTGTTTTTT. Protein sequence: CASSHHTGDNTGELFF.

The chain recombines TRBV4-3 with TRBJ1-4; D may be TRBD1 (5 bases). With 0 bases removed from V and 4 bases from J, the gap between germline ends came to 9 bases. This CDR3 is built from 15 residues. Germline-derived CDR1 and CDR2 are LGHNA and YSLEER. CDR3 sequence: CASSQDGANNEKLFF. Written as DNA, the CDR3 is TGCGCCAGCAGCCAAGATGGGGCCAATAATGAAAAACTGTTTTTT.

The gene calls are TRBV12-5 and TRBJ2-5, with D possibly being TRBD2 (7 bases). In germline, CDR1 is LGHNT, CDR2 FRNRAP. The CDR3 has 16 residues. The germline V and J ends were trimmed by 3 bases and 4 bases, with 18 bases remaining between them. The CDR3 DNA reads TGTGCTAGTGGTTTTTTCCCCCCGGCGGGGGCAGAGACCCAGTACTTC. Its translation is CASGFFPPAGAETQYF.

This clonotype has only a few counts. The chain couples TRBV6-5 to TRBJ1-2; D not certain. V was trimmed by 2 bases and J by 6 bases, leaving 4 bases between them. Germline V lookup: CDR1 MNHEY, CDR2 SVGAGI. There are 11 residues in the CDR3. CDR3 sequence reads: CASSYGNGYTF. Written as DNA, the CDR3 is TGTGCCAGCAGTTACGGAAATGGCTACACCTTC.

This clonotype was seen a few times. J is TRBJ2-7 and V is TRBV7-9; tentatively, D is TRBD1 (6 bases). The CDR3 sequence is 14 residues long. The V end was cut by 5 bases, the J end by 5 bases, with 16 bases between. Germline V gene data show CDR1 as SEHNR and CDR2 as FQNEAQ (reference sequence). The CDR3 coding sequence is TGTGCCAGCAGCCCCGAAAGGGGGATCGACGAGCAGTACTTC. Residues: CASSPERGIDEQYF. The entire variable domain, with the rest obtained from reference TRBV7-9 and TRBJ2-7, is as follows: DTGVSQNPRHKITKRGQNVTFRCDPISEHNRLYWYRQTLGQGPEFLTYFQNEAQLEKSRLLSDRFSAERPKGSFSTLEIQRTEQGDSAMYLCASSPERGIDEQYFGPGTRLTVT.

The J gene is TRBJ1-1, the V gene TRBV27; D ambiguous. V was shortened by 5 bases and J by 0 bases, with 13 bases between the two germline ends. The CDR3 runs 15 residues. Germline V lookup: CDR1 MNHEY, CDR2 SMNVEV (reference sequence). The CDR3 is CASSARRVVNTEAFF. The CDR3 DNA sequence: TGTGCCAGCAGTGCCCGCCGGGTTGTGAACACTGAAGCTTTCTTT.

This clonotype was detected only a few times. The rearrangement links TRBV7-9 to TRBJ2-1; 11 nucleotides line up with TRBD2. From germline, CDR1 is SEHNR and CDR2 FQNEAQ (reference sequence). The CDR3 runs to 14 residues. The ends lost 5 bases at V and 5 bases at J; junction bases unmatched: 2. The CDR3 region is CASSTLAGDNEQFF. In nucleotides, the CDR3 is TGTGCCAGCAGCACACTAGCGGGGGACAATGAGCAGTTCTTC. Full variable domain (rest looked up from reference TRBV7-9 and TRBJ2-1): DTGVSQNPRHKITKRGQNVTFRCDPISEHNRLYWYRQTLGQGPEFLTYFQNEAQLEKSRLLSDRFSAERPKGSFSTLEIQRTEQGDSAMYLCASSTLAGDNEQFFGPGTRLTVL.

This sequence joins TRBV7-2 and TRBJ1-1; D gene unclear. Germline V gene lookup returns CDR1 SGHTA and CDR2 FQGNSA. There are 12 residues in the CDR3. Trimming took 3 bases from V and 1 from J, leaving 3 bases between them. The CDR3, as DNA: TGTGCCAGCAGCTTCACGAACACTGAAGCTTTCTTT. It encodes CASSFTNTEAFF.

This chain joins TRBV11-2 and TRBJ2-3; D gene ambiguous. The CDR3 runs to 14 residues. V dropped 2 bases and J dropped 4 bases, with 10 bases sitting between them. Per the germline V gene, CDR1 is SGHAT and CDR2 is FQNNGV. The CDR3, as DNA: TGTGCCAGCAGCTTAAGGGTGAACTCAGATACGCAGTATTTT. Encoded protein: CASSLRVNSDTQYF.

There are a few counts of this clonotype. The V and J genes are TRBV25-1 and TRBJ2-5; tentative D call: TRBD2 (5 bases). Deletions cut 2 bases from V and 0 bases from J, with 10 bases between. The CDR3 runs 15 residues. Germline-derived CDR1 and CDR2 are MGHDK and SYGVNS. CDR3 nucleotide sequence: TGTGCCAGCAGTGAAGGTCTGCGGGACCAAGAGACCCAGTACTTC. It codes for CASSEGLRDQETQYF.

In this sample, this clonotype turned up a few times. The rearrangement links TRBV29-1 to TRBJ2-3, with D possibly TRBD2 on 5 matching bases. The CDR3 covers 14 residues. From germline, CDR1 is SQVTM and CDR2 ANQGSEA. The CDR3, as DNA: TGCGGCGGGTCGCGGGTTCCTAGCACAGATACGCAGTATTTT. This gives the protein CGGSRVPSTDTQYF.

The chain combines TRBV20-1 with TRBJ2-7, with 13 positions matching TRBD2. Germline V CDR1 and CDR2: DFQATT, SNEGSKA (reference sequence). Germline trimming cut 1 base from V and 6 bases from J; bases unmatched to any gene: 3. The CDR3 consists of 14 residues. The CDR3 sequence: CSARGLAGGLEQYV. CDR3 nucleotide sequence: TGCAGTGCTAGAGGACTAGCGGGGGGTCTCGAGCAGTACGTC.

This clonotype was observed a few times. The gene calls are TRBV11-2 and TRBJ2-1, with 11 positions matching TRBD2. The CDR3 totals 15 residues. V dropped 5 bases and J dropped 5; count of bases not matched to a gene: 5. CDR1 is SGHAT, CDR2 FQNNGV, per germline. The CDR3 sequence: CASSHSGGANNEQFF. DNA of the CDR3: TGTGCCAGCAGCCATAGCGGGGGGGCTAACAATGAGCAGTTCTTC.

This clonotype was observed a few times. The chain's CDR3 is CASSQEIGRFNQPQHF. The CDR3 nucleotides read TGCGCCAGCAGCCAAGAAATCGGGAGATTTAATCAGCCCCAGCATTTT. This chain joins TRBV4-1 and TRBJ1-5; D is undetermined. Looked up from germline, CDR1 is MGHRA and CDR2 is YSYEKL. V gave up 0 bases and J gave up 4 bases, with 13 bases separating them. The CDR3 totals 16 residues.

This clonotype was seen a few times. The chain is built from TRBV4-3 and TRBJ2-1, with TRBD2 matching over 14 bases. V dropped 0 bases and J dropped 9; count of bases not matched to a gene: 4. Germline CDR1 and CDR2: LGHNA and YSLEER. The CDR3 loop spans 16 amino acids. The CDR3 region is CASSQETSGGASEQFF. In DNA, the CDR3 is TGCGCCAGCAGCCAAGAGACTAGCGGGGGGGCAAGTGAGCAGTTCTTC.

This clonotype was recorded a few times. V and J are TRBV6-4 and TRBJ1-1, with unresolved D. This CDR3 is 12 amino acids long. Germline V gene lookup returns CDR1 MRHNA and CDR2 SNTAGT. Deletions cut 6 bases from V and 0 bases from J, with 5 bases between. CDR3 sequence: CASRLLNTEAFF. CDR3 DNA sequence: TGTGCCAGCAGACTTCTGAACACTGAAGCTTTCTTT.

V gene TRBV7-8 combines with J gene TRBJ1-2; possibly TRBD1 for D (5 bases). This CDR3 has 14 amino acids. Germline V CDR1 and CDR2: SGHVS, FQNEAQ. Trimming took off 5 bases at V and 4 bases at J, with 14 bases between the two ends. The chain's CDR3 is CASSTGTATYGYTF. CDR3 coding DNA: TGTGCCAGCAGCACGGGGACGGCCACCTATGGCTACACCTTC. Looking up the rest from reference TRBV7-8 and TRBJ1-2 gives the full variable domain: GAGVSQSPRYKVAKRGQDVALRCDPISGHVSLFWYQQALGQGPEFLTYFQNEAQLDKSGLPSDRFFAERPEGSVSTLKIQRTQQEDSAVYLCASSTGTATYGYTFGSGTRLTVV.

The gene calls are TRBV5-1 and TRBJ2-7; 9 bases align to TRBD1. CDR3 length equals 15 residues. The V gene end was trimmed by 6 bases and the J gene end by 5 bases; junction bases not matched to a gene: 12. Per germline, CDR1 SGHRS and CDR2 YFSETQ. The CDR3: CASTRPGQGTHEQYF. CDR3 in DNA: TGCGCCAGCACCCGGCCGGGACAGGGAACCCACGAGCAGTACTTC. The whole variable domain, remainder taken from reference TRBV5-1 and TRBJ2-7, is KAGVTQTPRYLIKTRGQQVTLSCSPISGHRSVSWYQQTPGQGLQFLFEYFSETQRNKGNFPGRFSGRQFSNSRSEMNVSTLELGDSALYLCASTRPGQGTHEQYFGPGTRLTVT.

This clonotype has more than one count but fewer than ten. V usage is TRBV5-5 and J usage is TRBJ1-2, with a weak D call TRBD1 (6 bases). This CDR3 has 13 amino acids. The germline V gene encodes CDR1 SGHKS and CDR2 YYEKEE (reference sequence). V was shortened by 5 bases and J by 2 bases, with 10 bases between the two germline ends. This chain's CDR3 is CASSRDRNYGYTF. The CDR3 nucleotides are TGTGCCAGCAGTCGAGACAGGAACTATGGCTACACCTTC.